These 13 T cell receptor beta chains came from one sample sequenced in a study of shared clonotypes between healthy human individuals. Here immunoSEQ multiplex PCR was the method, and the copy in TCRdb shows in-frame clones only, minus some. The sample lists some 1.5 million clones; approximately 98% were seen once. Sample: naive CD4+ T cells sorted from blood. Subset noted: CD45RA+ positively selected. The receptors were sampled from a man aged 25-45 years in good health.

The V gene is TRBV4-3, the J gene TRBJ2-5, with 7 bases lining up with TRBD2. V shed 2 bases, J shed 4 bases, and the junction held 1 base outside the gene matches. CDR1 is LGHNA, CDR2 YSLEER, per germline. The CDR3 runs 13 residues. CDR3 region: CASSQREGETQYF. In DNA form, the CDR3 reads TGCGCCAGCAGCCAAAGGGAGGGAGAGACCCAGTACTTC.

The gene calls are TRBV2 and TRBJ2-7; TRBD2 matches 7 bases. CDR1 and CDR2 (germline): SNHLY, FYNNEI. V lost 10 bases, J lost 9 bases, and 6 bases stayed unmatched. CDR3 length: 10 residues. Written as DNA, the CDR3 is TGTGCCACCTGGGGGGGAGGGCAGTACTTC. Protein sequence: CATWGGGQYF.

The V and J genes are TRBV10-2 and TRBJ2-1; a weak D match, TRBD1 (5 bases). Trimming removed 5 bases from V and 3 bases from J, with 8 bases in between. The CDR3 runs 13 residues. Germline V lookup: CDR1 WSHSY, CDR2 SAAADI. The CDR3 region is CASSQGDYNEQFF. The DNA of the CDR3 is TGCGCCAGCAGTCAGGGTGACTACAATGAGCAGTTCTTC.

V usage is TRBV25-1 and J usage is TRBJ1-3, with D possibly matching TRBD1 (5 bases). Deletions cut 8 bases from V and 7 bases from J, with 12 bases between. CDR1 MGHDK and CDR2 SYGVNS come from the germline V gene. CDR3 length: 12 residues. The CDR3: CASGDVYNTIYF. CDR3 sequence (DNA): TGTGCCAGCGGGGACGTTTATAACACCATATATTTT. Together with reference TRBV25-1 and TRBJ1-3, the CDR3 gives the full variable domain: EADIYQTPRYLVIGTGKKITLECSQTMGHDKMYWYQQDPGMELHLIHYSYGVNSTEKGDLSSESTVSRIRTEHFPLTLESARPSHTSQYLCASGDVYNTIYFGEGSWLTVV.

The rearrangement uses TRBV5-1 and TRBJ2-2; the D gene is possibly TRBD1 (5 bases). CDR3 length equals 15 residues. V lost 1 base to trimming and J lost 6 bases, with 13 bases between them. Germline CDR1 SGHRS, CDR2 YFSETQ. The CDR3 loop reads CASSLSGSEPGELFF. The CDR3 DNA follows: TGCGCCAGCAGCTTGTCAGGGTCTGAACCCGGGGAGCTGTTTTTT.

The chain has TRBV20-1 and TRBJ2-7; TRBD1 is a possible D gene (5 bases). The germline CDR1 and CDR2 sequences are DFQATT and SNEGSKA (reference sequence). CDR3 length: 11 residues. V was trimmed by 7 bases and J by 4 bases, leaving 11 bases between them. The CDR3 reads CSVATAYEQYF. The CDR3, as DNA: TGCAGTGTTGCGACAGCTTACGAGCAGTACTTC.

This chain joins TRBV5-1 and TRBJ2-1; no firm D call. Trimming stripped 0 bases from V and 10 bases from J, with 8 bases between. From germline, CDR1 is SGHRS and CDR2 YFSETQ. This CDR3 contains 12 residues. CDR3 sequence: CASSLGDREQFF. For the CDR3, the DNA is TGCGCCAGCAGCTTGGGAGATCGGGAGCAGTTCTTC.

The gene calls are TRBV30 and TRBJ2-5; tentatively, D is TRBD1 (5 bases). CDR1 GTSNPN and CDR2 SVGIG come from the germline V gene (reference sequence). Trimming stripped 0 bases from V and 9 bases from J, with 17 bases between. CDR3 length equals 14 residues. CDR3 nucleotides: TGTGCCTGGAGTGTACTGGGGCTGGCGGCGGCCCAGTACTTC. Translating it yields CAWSVLGLAAAQYF.

The CDR3 region has the DNA TGTGCCAGCAGCTTAGCTGGGCGGGAGGGCCTTGAGCAGTTCTTC. Encoded protein: CASSLAGREGLEQFF. The chain has TRBV7-9 and TRBJ2-1, with TRBD2 matching over 9 bases. The CDR3 is 15 residues long. CDR1 is SEHNR and CDR2 is FQNEAQ in the germline V gene (reference sequence). The V and J ends lost 0 bases and 9 bases, in that order; junction bases with no gene match: 6. Using reference TRBV7-9 and TRBJ2-1 for the parts outside the CDR3, the full variable domain is DTGVSQNPRHKITKRGQNVTFRCDPISEHNRLYWYRQTLGQGPEFLTYFQNEAQLEKSRLLSDRFSAERPKGSFSTLEIQRTEQGDSAMYLCASSLAGREGLEQFFGPGTRLTVL.

This clone was detected only once. This chain uses TRBV28 with TRBJ2-1; TRBD1 is a possible D gene (6 bases). The CDR3 length is 13 residues. The V end was cut by 1 base, the J end by 10 bases, with 11 bases between. Germline V gives CDR1 MDHEN, CDR2 SYDVKM. The CDR3 is CASSLSTDREQFF. The DNA for the CDR3 is TGTGCCAGCAGTTTATCGACCGACAGGGAGCAGTTCTTC.

The chain joins TRBV2 to TRBJ2-3; 9 nucleotides match TRBD2. The CDR3 covers 16 residues. The germline V gene has CDR1 SNHLY and CDR2 FYNNEI. V was pared by 4 bases and J by 1 base, with 6 bases of the junction left unmatched. The DNA of the CDR3 is TGTGCCAGCAGTGTGGTACGACTAGCGGGCACAGATACGCAGTATTTT. Its protein is CASSVVRLAGTDTQYF.

The chain recombines TRBV5-4 with TRBJ1-1; D is unclear. Germline V gene data show CDR1 as SGHNT and CDR2 as YYREEE (reference sequence). V gave up 6 bases and J gave up 5 bases, with 14 bases separating them. The length of the CDR3 is 13 residues. In nucleotides, the CDR3 is TGTGCCAGCACAACGATCGGGGTTACTGAAGCTTTCTTT. Translation: CASTTIGVTEAFF.

The chain employs TRBV29-1 and TRBJ2-3; no definite D call. Trimming pared 6 bases from V and 5 bases from J, leaving 9 bases between. From germline, CDR1 is SQVTM and CDR2 ANQGSEA. This CDR3 is built from 11 residues. For the CDR3, the DNA is TGCAGCGTAGATCGGGTAGATACGCAGTATTTT. Translation gives CSVDRVDTQYF.